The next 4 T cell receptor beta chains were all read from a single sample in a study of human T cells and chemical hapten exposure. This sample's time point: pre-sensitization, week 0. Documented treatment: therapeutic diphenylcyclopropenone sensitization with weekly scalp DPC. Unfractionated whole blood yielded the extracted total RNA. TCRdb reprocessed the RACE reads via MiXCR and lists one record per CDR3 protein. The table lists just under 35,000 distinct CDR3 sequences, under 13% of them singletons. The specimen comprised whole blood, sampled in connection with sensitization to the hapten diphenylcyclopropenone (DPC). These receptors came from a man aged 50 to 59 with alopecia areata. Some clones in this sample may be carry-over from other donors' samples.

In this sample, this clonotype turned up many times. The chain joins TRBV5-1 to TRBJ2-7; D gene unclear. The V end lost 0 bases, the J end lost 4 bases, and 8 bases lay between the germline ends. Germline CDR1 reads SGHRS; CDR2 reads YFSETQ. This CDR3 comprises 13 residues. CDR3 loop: CASSLETAYEQYF. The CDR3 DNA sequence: TGCGCCAGCAGCTTGGAAACTGCGTACGAGCAGTACTTC.

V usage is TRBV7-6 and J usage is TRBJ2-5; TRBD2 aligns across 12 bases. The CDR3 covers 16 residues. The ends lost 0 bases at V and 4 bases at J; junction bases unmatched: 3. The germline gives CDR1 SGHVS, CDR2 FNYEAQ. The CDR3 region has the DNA TGTGCCAGCAGCTTAGCGACTAGCGGGAGATTAGAGACCCAGTACTTC. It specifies CASSLATSGRLETQYF.

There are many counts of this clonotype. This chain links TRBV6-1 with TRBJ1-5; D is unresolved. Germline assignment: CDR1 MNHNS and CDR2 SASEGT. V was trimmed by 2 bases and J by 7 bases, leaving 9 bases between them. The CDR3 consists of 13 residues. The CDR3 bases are TGTGCCAGCAGTGAAAGGACGGTACAGCCCCAGCATTTT. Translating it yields CASSERTVQPQHF.

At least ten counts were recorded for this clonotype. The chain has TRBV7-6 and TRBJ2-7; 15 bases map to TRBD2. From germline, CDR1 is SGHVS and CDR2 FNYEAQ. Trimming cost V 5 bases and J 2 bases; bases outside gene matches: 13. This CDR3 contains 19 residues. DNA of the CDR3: TGTGCCAGCAGCCCTAGACCGGGACTAGCGGGAGGTCGTGCCTACGAGCAGTACTTC. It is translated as CASSPRPGLAGGRAYEQYF.